This T cell receptor (beta chain) was recovered during a study of blood T cell repertoires in COVID-19. For the study at large: Some COVID-19 samples were acute and others convalescent; all came from the United States, Italy and Spain. In each case, the material was cDNA or gDNA derived from T cells, B-cell-depleted T cells, or PBMCs.

As handled by the study authors: Amplification with reference gene primers provided the estimates of nucleated cell counts. Assay: immunoSEQ multiplex PCR; the TCRdb copy retains only in-frame clones and omits some. D and trimming were read from the DNA, whereas the V and J calls and clone size are those reported in that table. The sample yields 90,000 to 120,000 clones, 70% to 90% seen once. The length of the CDR3 is 17 residues. The ends lost 5 bases at V and 3 bases at J; junction bases unmatched: 11. Germline CDR1 and CDR2: LNHNV and YYDKDF (reference sequence). This clonotype was sampled from a man in his fifties with active or convalescent COVID-19. Sequenced material: peripheral blood. The V gene is TRBV15, the J gene TRBJ2-2, with 8 bases matching TRBD1. CDR3 DNA sequence: TGTGCCACCAGCTTATCGCCAGGACAGGGCCACACCGGGGAGCTGTTTTTT. Encoded protein: CATSLSPGQGHTGELFF.